This T cell receptor (beta chain) was recorded in a study of control samples from healthy donors and cancer patients. V was shortened by 2 bases and J by 2 bases, with 9 bases between the two germline ends. This CDR3 spans 14 amino acids. Per germline, CDR1 KGHSH and CDR2 LQKENI. Clones were read by immunoSEQ multiplex PCR, and TCRdb kept only the in-frame ones, dropping some. The table has 100,000 to 150,000 clones, roughly 94% seen once. The sequence was collected from a man aged 30 to 39 in good health. The chain carries TRBV18 and TRBJ1-2; D gene uncertain. Sequenced sample: blood. The CDR3 sequence: CASSPRRANYGYTF. The CDR3 DNA reads TGTGCCAGCTCACCAAGAAGGGCAAACTATGGCTACACCTTC.